A selection of T cell receptor beta chains follows, all from one sample in a study of identical twins. TCRdb re-analysed the 5' RACE reads in MiXCR, keeping a single row per CDR3 protein. The sample includes roughly 1.6 million distinct CDR3 sequences, about 32% seen only once; the top ten take approximately 0.25%. The sample taken for sequencing was cord blood. The receptors stem from a newborn girl in good health. CDR3s include the opening cysteine and the closing phenylalanine or tryptophan. The order of the fields is CDR3 length, D gene, J gene, V gene, clone size, CDR3 DNA, CDR3 protein. D genes are given only for firm matches. Not every row has a clone size; where given, it reads once, few, many or a size class.

>12|TRBD1|TRBJ2-7|TRBV10-3|many
TGTGCCATCAGTGGGACAGGGAACGAGCAGTACTTC
CAISGTGNEQYF
>15|.|TRBJ2-1|TRBV5-1|.
TGCGCCAGCAGCCCCGGACATTCCTCCTACAATGAGCAGTTCTTC
CASSPGHSSYNEQFF
>13|.|TRBJ2-7|TRBV6-5|many
TGTGCCAGCAGTTACGCCCAGGGTTACGAGCAGTACTTC
CASSYAQGYEQYF
>16|TRBD1|TRBJ2-7|TRBV12-3/TRBV12-4|.
TGTGCCAGCAGTCCCCTCGGACCGGACAGGGTCCATGAGCAGTACTTC
CASSPLGPDRVHEQYF
>13|.|TRBJ1-1|TRBV5-6|.
TGTGCCAGCAGTATAAAACTTAACACTGAAGCTTTCTTT
CASSIKLNTEAFF
>15|TRBD1|TRBJ2-5|TRBV7-2|.
TGTGCCAGCAGCTTACTGACAGGGGGCCAAGAGACCCAGTACTTC
CASSLLTGGQETQYF
>15|TRBD1|TRBJ1-1|TRBV12-3/TRBV12-4|.
TGTGCCAGCACCCCTCAGGGGGTAATGAACACTGAAGCTTTCTTT
CASTPQGVMNTEAFF
>16|.|TRBJ2-5|TRBV4-2|.
TGTGCCAGCAGCCAAGAACATGGCGGCCCAAACAATGAGCAGTACTTC
CASSQEHGGPNNEQYF
>16|TRBD2|TRBJ2-1|TRBV7-7|few
TGTGCTAGCAGCACAGAGCGGGGGACAAGACACAATGAGCAGTTCTTC
CASSTERGTRHNEQFF
>14|TRBD2|TRBJ2-7|TRBV29-1|few
TGCAGCGTCGCCCGACTAGCGGTAAACAGTGAGCAGTACTTC
CSVARLAVNSEQYF
>15|TRBD1|TRBJ1-2|TRBV6-1|.
TGTGCCAGCAGCTCCAATTTTGGGACAGCCCATGGCTACACCTTC
CASSSNFGTAHGYTF
>14|.|TRBJ2-7|TRBV28|few
TGTGCCAGCAGATGGCCGCCAGGCACCTACGAGCAGTACTTC
CASRWPPGTYEQYF
>15|.|TRBJ2-2|TRBV25-1|few
TGTGCCAGCATTTCGTTAGTCGCGAACACCGGGGAGCTGTTTTTT
CASISLVANTGELFF
>18|TRBD1|TRBJ1-4|TRBV14|few
TGTGCCAGCAGCCCTGGGCTGATTTCACAGGGGGGTAATGAAAAACTGTTTTTT
CASSPGLISQGGNEKLFF
>14|.|TRBJ2-4|TRBV10-2|.
TGCGCCAGCAGTGAAAACCACCCCTCTTCCCAGCAGTACTTC
CASSENHPSSQQYF
>16|.|TRBJ2-7|TRBV15|.
TGTGCCACCAGCAGAGAGTGGGACTTTCCCTCCTACGAGCAGTACTTC
CATSREWDFPSYEQYF
>16|TRBD2|TRBJ2-1|TRBV11-2|.
TGTGCCAGCAGCTCACTCAGACTAGCGGGGGGGCATGAGCAGTTCTTC
CASSSLRLAGGHEQFF
>14|TRBD2|TRBJ2-5|TRBV20-1|.
TGCAGTGTCAGGCCAGCGGGGTCACAAGAGACCCAGTACTTC
CSVRPAGSQETQYF
>15|.|TRBJ2-3|TRBV7-8|few
TGTGCCAGCACAAGGGTGAAGTTTAGCACAGATACGCAGTATTTT
CASTRVKFSTDTQYF
>14|TRBD2|TRBJ2-5|TRBV7-8|few
TGTGCCAGCAGCCGGCGCGGCGGGGGAGAGACCCAGTACTTC
CASSRRGGGETQYF
>15|.|TRBJ1-1|TRBV2|once
TGTGCCAGCAGTATATCAACAGGGATAAACACTGAAGCTTTCTTT
CASSISTGINTEAFF
>14|.|TRBJ1-4|TRBV27|.
TGTGCCAGCCGATTAAGGGGCGCCGGTGAAAAACTGTTTTTT
CASRLRGAGEKLFF
>16|TRBD2|TRBJ2-7|TRBV2|.
TGTGCCAGCAGGGGTGGATATAGCGGGCCCTCCTACGAGCAGTACTTC
CASRGGYSGPSYEQYF
>12|.|TRBJ2-1|TRBV18|few
TGTGCCAGCTCACTTTTCGGTGGGGAGCAGTTCTTC
CASSLFGGEQFF
>15|TRBD2|TRBJ2-1|TRBV10-3|few
TGTGCCATCAGTGAGTCGACGGGACTAGAGAATGAGCAGTTCTTC
CAISESTGLENEQFF
>15|TRBD1|TRBJ1-1|TRBV12-3/TRBV12-4|.
TGTGCCAGCAGTTTAGGACAGGGGGGTGACACTGAAGCTTTCTTT
CASSLGQGGDTEAFF
>14|TRBD2|TRBJ2-3|TRBV20-1|few
TGCAGTGTCTTCAAGCGGGGGAGCACAGATACGCAGTATTTT
CSVFKRGSTDTQYF
>16|TRBD1|TRBJ2-5|TRBV12-3/TRBV12-4|.
TGTGCCAGCAGTTTTGGGGACAGACTGTACCAAGAGACCCAGTACTTC
CASSFGDRLYQETQYF
>14|.|TRBJ1-5|TRBV29-1|few
TGCAGCTACAGTACGGACACCTCGAATCAGCCCCAGCATTTT
CSYSTDTSNQPQHF
>17|.|TRBJ2-3|TRBV4-1|.
TGCGCCAGCAGCCAAGGGTGGACGGGGGGCAGCACAGATACGCAGTATTTT
CASSQGWTGGSTDTQYF
>13|.|TRBJ2-1|TRBV11-2|.
TGTGCCAGCAGCTTAAACTACAACAATGAGCAGTTCTTC
CASSLNYNNEQFF
>16|TRBD2|TRBJ2-3|TRBV20-1|.
TGCAGTGCTATCGTAGCGGGAGGGCCCCGCACAGATACGCAGTATTTT
CSAIVAGGPRTDTQYF
>17|TRBD1|TRBJ1-5|TRBV6-1|few
TGTGCCAGCAGCCGAAGCCAACAACAGGGGTGGGATCAGCCCCAGCATTTT
CASSRSQQQGWDQPQHF
>16|TRBD1|TRBJ1-2|TRBV5-1|.
TGCGCCAGCAGCTTCCGTCCCGGGACAGGGACGTGGGGCTACACCTTC
CASSFRPGTGTWGYTF
>13|.|TRBJ2-1|TRBV27|few
TGTGCCAGCAGTTTCTCGAGAGGAGGTGAGCAGTTCTTC
CASSFSRGGEQFF
>13|.|TRBJ2-5|TRBV5-1|few
TGCGCCAGCAGCTTGGAGGGGACAGAGACCCAGTACTTC
CASSLEGTETQYF
>13|.|TRBJ2-2|TRBV28|.
TGTGCCAGCGGTATGGTGGACACCGGGGAGCTGTTTTTT
CASGMVDTGELFF
>14|.|TRBJ1-1|TRBV11-2|many
TGTGCCAGCAGTTTGGGCAGGCGGAACACTGAAGCTTTCTTT
CASSLGRRNTEAFF
>14|.|TRBJ2-7|TRBV24-1|few
TGTGCCACCAGTGATACTAAGAAGCGCTACGAGCAGTACTTC
CATSDTKKRYEQYF
>14|TRBD2|TRBJ2-2|TRBV10-3|.
TGTGCCATCAGATCCGGGACTAGCTCCGGGGAGCTGTTTTTT
CAIRSGTSSGELFF
>14|.|TRBJ2-5|TRBV12-3/TRBV12-4|few
TGTGCCAGCACCCCAACGGGTGCTCGGGAGACCCAGTACTTC
CASTPTGARETQYF
>14|.|TRBJ2-5|TRBV20-1|few
TGCAGTGCTAGAGATGGGCTACGACAAGAGACCCAGTACTTC
CSARDGLRQETQYF
>14|.|TRBJ2-4|TRBV3-1|.
TGTGCCAGCAGCCAAGGTGCCGTCAAAAACATTCAGTACTTC
CASSQGAVKNIQYF
>14|.|TRBJ2-5|TRBV27|once
TGTGCCAGCGGGCGCATGACCCGCACGGAGACCCAGTACTTC
CASGRMTRTETQYF
>14|.|TRBJ1-5|TRBV20-1|.
TGCAGTGCTAGAGATCTACAGGGAATCCAGCCCCAGCATTTT
CSARDLQGIQPQHF
>17|.|TRBJ2-6|TRBV10-3|.
TGTGCCATCGGATCAGGGCCAGTTTCCTCTGGGGCCAACGTCCTGACTTTC
CAIGSGPVSSGANVLTF
>14|TRBD1|TRBJ2-7|TRBV6-5|.
TGTGCCAGCAGTTCCCCCCGGGACAGGAACGAGCAGTACTTC
CASSSPRDRNEQYF
>13|TRBD1|TRBJ2-3|TRBV2|.
TGTGCCAGCCCAGGACAGGTCACAGGTACGCAGTATTTT
CASPGQVTGTQYF
>15|.|TRBJ1-2|TRBV6-5|many
TGTGCCAGCAGTTACTTCGCAAAGTTTAACTATGGCTACACCTTC
CASSYFAKFNYGYTF
>16|TRBD1|TRBJ1-1|TRBV5-1|.
TGCGCCAGCAGCGATTACAGGGGGCAGTGGGGCACTGAAGCTTTCTTT
CASSDYRGQWGTEAFF
>20|.|TRBJ2-3|TRBV4-2|few
TGTGCCAGCAGCTGGGGCCGGGGGGCCTTTAACCCCTTTAGCACAGATACGCAGTATTTT
CASSWGRGAFNPFSTDTQYF
>16|.|TRBJ2-3|TRBV20-1|few
TGCAGTGCTGGCCCTGGGGGGGCTCTACCCACAGATACGCAGTATTTT
CSAGPGGALPTDTQYF
>15|TRBD1|TRBJ2-5|TRBV5-1|few
TGCGCCAGCAGCTTTTCCTGGACAGGCCAAGAGACCCAGTACTTC
CASSFSWTGQETQYF
>15|.|TRBJ2-3|TRBV5-5|.
TGTGCCAGCAGTCCCTTAGTGGGGGTCCCGGATACGCAGTATTTT
CASSPLVGVPDTQYF
>13|.|TRBJ2-7|TRBV27|many
TGTGCCAGCAGCCGGACAGCCTCCTACGAGCAGTACTTC
CASSRTASYEQYF
>15|TRBD2|TRBJ2-7|TRBV20-1|.
TGCAGTGCTAGGGCGACTAGCGCCCTCTCCTACGAGCAGTACTTC
CSARATSALSYEQYF
>17|TRBD2|TRBJ2-3|TRBV11-1|.
TGTGCCAGCAGCGCCCTTGGGCTAGCGGAGCTCACCGATACGCAGTATTTT
CASSALGLAELTDTQYF
>15|TRBD2|TRBJ2-1|TRBV9|few
TGTGCCAGCAGCCGGACTAGCAGCACCTACAATGAGCAGTTCTTC
CASSRTSSTYNEQFF
>15|.|TRBJ1-5|TRBV6-1|few
TGTGCCAGCAGTGAACCGACAGCTCCGAGGGAGCCCCAGCATTTT
CASSEPTAPREPQHF